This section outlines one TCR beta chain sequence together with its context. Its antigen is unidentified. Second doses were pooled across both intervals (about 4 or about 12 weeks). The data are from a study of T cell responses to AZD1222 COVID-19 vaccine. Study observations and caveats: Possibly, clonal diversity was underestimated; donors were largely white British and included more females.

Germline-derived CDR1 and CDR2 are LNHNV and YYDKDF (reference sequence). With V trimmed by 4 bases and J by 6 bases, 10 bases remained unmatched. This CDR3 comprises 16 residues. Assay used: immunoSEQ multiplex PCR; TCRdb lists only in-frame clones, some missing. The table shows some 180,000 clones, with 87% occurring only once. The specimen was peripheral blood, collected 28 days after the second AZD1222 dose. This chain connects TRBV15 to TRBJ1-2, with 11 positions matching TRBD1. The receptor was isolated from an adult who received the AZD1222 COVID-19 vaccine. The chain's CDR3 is CATSTPGQGARDGYTF. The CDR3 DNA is TGTGCCACCAGCACCCCAGGACAGGGGGCTAGGGATGGCTACACCTTC. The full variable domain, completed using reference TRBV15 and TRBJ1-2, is DAMVIQNPRYQVTQFGKPVTLSCSQTLNHNVMYWYQQKSSQAPKLLFHYYDKDFNNEADTPDNFQSRRPNTSFCFLDIRSPGLGDTAMYLCATSTPGQGARDGYTFGSGTRLTVV.